This note documents a single T cell receptor (beta chain) sequence. With V trimmed by 5 bases and J by 8 bases, 10 bases remained unmatched. This CDR3 is built from 15 residues. Germline assignment: CDR1 SEHNR and CDR2 FQNEAQ (reference sequence). Cyclophosphamide on days +3 and +4 followed busulfan-fludarabine conditioning and a marrow graft. This specimen comes from a study of T cells after posttransplantation cyclophosphamide. TCRdb's copy holds only in-frame clones and misses some; the assay was immunoSEQ multiplex PCR. The sample lists 35,000 to 45,000 clones; 78% were seen once. This chain joins TRBV7-9 and TRBJ2-1; 9 bases align to TRBD1. The receptor comes from a female patient in her 40s who received an allogeneic stem cell transplant from a related donor, was CMV-positive, and had no GVHD. The graft donor may have given rise to some T cells. Material: CD4+ T cells sorted from blood, obtained 1,800 to 2,000 days after a stem cell transplant with posttransplant cyclophosphamide. The CDR3 bases are TGTGCCAGCAGCCCTCAGGGACAGGGCATGGATGAGCAGTTCTTC. Protein: CASSPQGQGMDEQFF.